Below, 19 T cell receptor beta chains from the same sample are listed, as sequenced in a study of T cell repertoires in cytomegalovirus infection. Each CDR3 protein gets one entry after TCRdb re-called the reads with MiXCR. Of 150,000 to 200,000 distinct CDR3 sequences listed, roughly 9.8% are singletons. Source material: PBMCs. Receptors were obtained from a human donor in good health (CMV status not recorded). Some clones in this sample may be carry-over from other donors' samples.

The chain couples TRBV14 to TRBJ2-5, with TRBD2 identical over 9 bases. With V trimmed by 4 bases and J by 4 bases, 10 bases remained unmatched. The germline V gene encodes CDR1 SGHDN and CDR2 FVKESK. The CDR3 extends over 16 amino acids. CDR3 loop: CASSPRRLAGSETQYF. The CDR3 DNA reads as TGTGCCAGCAGCCCAAGGAGGCTAGCGGGGTCAGAGACCCAGTACTTC.

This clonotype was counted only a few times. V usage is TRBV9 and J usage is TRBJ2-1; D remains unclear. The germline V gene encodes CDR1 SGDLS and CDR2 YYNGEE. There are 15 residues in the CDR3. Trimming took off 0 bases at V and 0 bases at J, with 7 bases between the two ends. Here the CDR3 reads CASSVETNSYNEQFF. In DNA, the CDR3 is TGTGCCAGCAGCGTAGAAACGAACTCCTACAATGAGCAGTTCTTC.

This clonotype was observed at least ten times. Here the CDR3 reads CASSVETGVSGANVLTF. The CDR3 coding sequence is TGTGCCAGCAGCGTAGAGACGGGGGTCTCTGGGGCCAACGTCCTGACTTTC. The chain combines TRBV9 with TRBJ2-6; D is possibly TRBD2 (6 bases). The CDR3 is 17 amino acids. Trimming took 0 bases from V and 0 from J, leaving 10 bases between them. Per germline, CDR1 SGDLS and CDR2 YYNGEE.

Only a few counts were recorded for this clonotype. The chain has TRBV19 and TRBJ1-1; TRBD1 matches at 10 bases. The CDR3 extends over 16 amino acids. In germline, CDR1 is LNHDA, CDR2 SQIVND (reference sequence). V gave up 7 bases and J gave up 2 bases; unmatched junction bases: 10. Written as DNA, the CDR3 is TGTGCCAGTATGTTGGGACAGGGGAGCTTTAACACTGAAGCTTTCTTT. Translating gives CASMLGQGSFNTEAFF.

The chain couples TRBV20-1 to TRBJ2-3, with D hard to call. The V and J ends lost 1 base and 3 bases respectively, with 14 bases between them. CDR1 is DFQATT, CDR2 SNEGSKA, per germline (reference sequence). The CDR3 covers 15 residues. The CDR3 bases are TGCAGTGCTAGAGCAAGTGTATCTGGGACAGATACGCAGTATTTT. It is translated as CSARASVSGTDTQYF.

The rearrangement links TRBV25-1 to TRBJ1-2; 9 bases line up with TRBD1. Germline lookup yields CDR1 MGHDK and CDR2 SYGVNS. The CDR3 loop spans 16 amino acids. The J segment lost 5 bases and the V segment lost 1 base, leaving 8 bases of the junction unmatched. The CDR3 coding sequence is TGTGCCAGCAGTGAATTCGGACAGGGGCGAGGGTATGGCTACACCTTC. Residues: CASSEFGQGRGYGYTF.

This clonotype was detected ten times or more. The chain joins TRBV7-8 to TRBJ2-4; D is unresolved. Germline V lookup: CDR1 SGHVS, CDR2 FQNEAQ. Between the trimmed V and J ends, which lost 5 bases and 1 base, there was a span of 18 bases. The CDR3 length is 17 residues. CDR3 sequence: CASSNRWAIGAKNIQYF. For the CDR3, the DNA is TGTGCCAGCAGCAACAGATGGGCCATAGGGGCCAAAAACATTCAGTACTTC. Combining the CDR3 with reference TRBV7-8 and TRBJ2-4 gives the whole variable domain GAGVSQSPRYKVAKRGQDVALRCDPISGHVSLFWYQQALGQGPEFLTYFQNEAQLDKSGLPSDRFFAERPEGSVSTLKIQRTQQEDSAVYLCASSNRWAIGAKNIQYFGAGTRLSVL.

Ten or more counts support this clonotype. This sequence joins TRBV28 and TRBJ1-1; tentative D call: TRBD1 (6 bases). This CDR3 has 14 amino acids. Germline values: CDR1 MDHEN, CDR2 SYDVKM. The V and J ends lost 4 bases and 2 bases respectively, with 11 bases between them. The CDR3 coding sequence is TGTGCCAGCAGTTCCCCCGGGACAAACACTGAAGCTTTCTTT. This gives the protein CASSSPGTNTEAFF. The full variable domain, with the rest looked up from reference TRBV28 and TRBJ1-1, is DVKVTQSSRYLVKRTGEKVFLECVQDMDHENMFWYRQDPGLGLRLIYFSYDVKMKEKGDIPEGYSVSREKKERFSLILESASTNQTSMYLCASSSPGTNTEAFFGQGTRLTVV.

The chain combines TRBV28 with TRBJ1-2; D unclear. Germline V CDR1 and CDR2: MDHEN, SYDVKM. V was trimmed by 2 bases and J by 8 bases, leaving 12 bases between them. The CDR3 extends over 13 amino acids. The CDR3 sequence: CASSLRPLGGYTF. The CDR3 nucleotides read TGTGCCAGCAGTTTACGGCCCCTGGGGGGCTACACCTTC.

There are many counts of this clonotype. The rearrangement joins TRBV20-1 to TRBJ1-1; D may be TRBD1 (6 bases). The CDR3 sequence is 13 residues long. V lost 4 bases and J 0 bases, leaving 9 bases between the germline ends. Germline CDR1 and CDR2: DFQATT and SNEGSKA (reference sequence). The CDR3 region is CSATRQVNTEAFF. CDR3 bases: TGCAGTGCTACTCGACAGGTGAACACTGAAGCTTTCTTT.

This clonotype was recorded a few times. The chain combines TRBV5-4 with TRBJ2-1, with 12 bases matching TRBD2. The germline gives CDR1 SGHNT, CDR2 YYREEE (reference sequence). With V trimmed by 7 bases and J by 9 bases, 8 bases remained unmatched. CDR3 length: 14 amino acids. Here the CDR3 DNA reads TGTGCCAGCCGACTAGCGGGGGCCGGGGGTGAGCAGTTCTTC. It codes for CASRLAGAGGEQFF.

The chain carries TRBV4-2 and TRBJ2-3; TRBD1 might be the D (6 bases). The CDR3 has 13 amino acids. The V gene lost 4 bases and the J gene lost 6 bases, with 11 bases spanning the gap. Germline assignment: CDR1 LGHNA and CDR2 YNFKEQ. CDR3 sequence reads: CASSRGGADTQYF. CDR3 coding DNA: TGTGCCAGCAGCCGAGGGGGTGCGGATACGCAGTATTTT.

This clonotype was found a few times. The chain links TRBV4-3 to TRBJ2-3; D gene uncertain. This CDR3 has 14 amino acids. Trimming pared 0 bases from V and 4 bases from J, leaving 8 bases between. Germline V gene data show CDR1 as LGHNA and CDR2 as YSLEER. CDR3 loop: CASSQDKRPDTQYF. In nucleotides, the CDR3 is TGCGCCAGCAGCCAAGACAAGCGACCAGATACGCAGTATTTT.

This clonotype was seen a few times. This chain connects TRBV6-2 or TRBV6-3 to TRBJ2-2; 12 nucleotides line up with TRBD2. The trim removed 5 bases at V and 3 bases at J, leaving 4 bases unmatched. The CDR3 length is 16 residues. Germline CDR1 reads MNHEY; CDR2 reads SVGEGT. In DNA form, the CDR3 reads TGTGCCAGCAGTGTGCGACTAGCGGGGGACACCGGGGAGCTGTTTTTT. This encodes CASSVRLAGDTGELFF.

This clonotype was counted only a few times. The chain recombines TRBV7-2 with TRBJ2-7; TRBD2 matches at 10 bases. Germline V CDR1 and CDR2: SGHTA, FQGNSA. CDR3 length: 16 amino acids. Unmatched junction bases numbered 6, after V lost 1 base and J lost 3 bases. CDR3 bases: TGTGCCAGCAGCTTAGAGCCTAGCGGGAGTATCTACGAGCAGTACTTC. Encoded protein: CASSLEPSGSIYEQYF.

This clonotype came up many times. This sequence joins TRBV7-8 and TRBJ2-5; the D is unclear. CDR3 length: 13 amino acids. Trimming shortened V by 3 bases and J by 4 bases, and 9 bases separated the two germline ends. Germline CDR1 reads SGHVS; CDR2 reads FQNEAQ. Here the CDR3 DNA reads TGTGCCAGCAGCTTGGATAGCTTAGAGACCCAGTACTTC. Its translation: CASSLDSLETQYF.

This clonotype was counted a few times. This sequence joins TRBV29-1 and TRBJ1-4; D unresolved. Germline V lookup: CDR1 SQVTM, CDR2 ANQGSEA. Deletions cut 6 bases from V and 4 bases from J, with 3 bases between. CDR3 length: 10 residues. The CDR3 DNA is TGCAGCGTCTATAATGAAAAACTGTTTTTT. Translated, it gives CSVYNEKLFF.

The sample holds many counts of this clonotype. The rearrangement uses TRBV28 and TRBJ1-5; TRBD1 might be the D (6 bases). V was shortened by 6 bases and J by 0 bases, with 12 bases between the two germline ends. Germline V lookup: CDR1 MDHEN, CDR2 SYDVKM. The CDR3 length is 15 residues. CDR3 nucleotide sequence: TGTGCCAGCAGACACTACAGGGATAGCAATCAGCCCCAGCATTTT. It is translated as CASRHYRDSNQPQHF. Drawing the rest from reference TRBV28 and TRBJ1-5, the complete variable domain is DVKVTQSSRYLVKRTGEKVFLECVQDMDHENMFWYRQDPGLGLRLIYFSYDVKMKEKGDIPEGYSVSREKKERFSLILESASTNQTSMYLCASRHYRDSNQPQHFGDGTRLSIL.

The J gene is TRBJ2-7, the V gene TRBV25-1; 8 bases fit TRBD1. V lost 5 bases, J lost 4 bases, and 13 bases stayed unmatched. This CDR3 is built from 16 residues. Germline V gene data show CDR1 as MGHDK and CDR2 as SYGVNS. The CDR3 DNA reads TGTGCCAGCAGTTATTCCCGCCGACAGGGGTGGTACGAGCAGTACTTC. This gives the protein CASSYSRRQGWYEQYF.